The clone carrying this T cell receptor beta chain came up many times. The antigen is not known. V was clipped by 1 base and J by 0 bases, with 4 bases between them. The CDR3 is 15 residues long. Germline V lookup: CDR1 SGHTA, CDR2 FQGNSA. This entry belongs to a study of neurological immune-mediated disorders. Study-wide findings and caveats: While HTLV-1-associated myelopathy showed the greatest TCR clonal expansion, multiple sclerosis showed the least, falling below healthy controls.

TCRdb re-called the 5' RACE reads through MiXCR, storing one row per CDR3 protein. The sample lists 24,000 or so distinct CDR3 sequences; 2% to 2.5% were seen once. The receptor's source is a woman in her forties or fifties with multiple sclerosis. V and J are TRBV7-2 and TRBJ1-6; no definite D call. The sample was PBMCs. The CDR3 DNA is TGTGCCAGCAGCTTAGAGGGCTCCTATAATTCACCCCTCCACTTT. It codes for CASSLEGSYNSPLHF.